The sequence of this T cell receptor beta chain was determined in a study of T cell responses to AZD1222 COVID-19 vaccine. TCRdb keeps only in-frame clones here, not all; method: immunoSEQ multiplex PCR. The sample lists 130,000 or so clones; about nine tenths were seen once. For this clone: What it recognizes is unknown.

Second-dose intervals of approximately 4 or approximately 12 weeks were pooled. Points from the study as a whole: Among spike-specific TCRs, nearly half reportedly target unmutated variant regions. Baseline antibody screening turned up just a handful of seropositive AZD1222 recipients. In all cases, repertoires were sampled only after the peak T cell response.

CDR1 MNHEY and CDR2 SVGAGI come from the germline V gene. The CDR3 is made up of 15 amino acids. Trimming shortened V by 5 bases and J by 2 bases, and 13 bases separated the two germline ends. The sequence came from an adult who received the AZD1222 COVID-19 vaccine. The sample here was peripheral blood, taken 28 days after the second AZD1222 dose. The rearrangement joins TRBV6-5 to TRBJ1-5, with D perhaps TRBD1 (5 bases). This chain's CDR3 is CASSNSRGGNQPQHF. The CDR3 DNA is TGTGCCAGCAGTAACAGCCGGGGCGGCAATCAGCCCCAGCATTTT.